This passage covers 25 T cell receptor beta chains from one sample sequenced in a study of shared clonotypes between healthy human individuals. The method was immunoSEQ multiplex PCR; TCRdb's version includes in-frame clones alone and lacks a portion of them. In the table there are around 720,000 clones, 60% to 75% of which are singletons. Sequencing was performed on memory CD4+ T cells sorted from blood. As to subset: CD45RA-negative fraction. The receptors shown here come from a woman aged 25 to 45 in good health.

This chain connects TRBV7-2 to TRBJ2-1; TRBD2 agrees at 8 bases. The J segment lost 2 bases and the V segment lost 5 bases, leaving 5 bases of the junction unmatched. Germline V gene data show CDR1 as SGHTA and CDR2 as FQGNSA. The CDR3 loop spans 15 amino acids. CDR3 amino acids: CASSISGSTYNEQFF. CDR3 nucleotide sequence: TGTGCCAGCAGCATCAGCGGGAGCACCTACAATGAGCAGTTCTTC.

This clone is a singleton in its sample. J is TRBJ1-5 and V is TRBV28; 12 nucleotides agree with TRBD1. This CDR3 spans 15 amino acids. J lost 7 bases, V lost 7 bases, and 8 bases had no gene match. The V gene's germline CDR1 is MDHEN and CDR2 SYDVKM. The CDR3 loop is CASIAGQGAEQPQHF. Written as DNA, the CDR3 is TGTGCCAGCATCGCGGGACAGGGGGCAGAACAGCCCCAGCATTTT.

This clone was seen once. This chain uses TRBV5-1 with TRBJ2-5, with 10 positions matching TRBD1. The J call is in doubt because the DNA end fits TRBJ2-7 better. Germline CDR1 reads SGHRS; CDR2 reads YFSETQ. The length of the CDR3 is 14 residues. The CDR3 sequence: CASSRQGALGEQYF. Written as DNA, the CDR3 is TGCGCCAGCAGCCGACAGGGGGCGCTTGGCGAGCAGTACTTC.

This sequence joins TRBV29-1 and TRBJ2-3; D remains ambiguous. Per germline, CDR1 SQVTM and CDR2 ANQGSEA. The CDR3 runs to 14 residues. Between the trimmed V and J ends, which lost 1 base and 3 bases, there was a span of 11 bases. The CDR3 sequence: CSVEVQTRTDTQYF. For the CDR3, the DNA is TGCAGCGTTGAAGTACAGACAAGGACAGATACGCAGTATTTT.

This clone was counted between two and nine times. The V and J genes are TRBV28 and TRBJ2-7; D may be TRBD1 or TRBD2 (5 bases each). V dropped 7 bases and J dropped 0 bases, with 13 bases sitting between them. CDR3 length: 14 residues. Germline loops: CDR1 MDHEN, CDR2 SYDVKM. The CDR3 DNA follows: TGTGCCAGCACCACCACTGGGGGCTCCTACGAGCAGTACTTC. This gives the protein CASTTTGGSYEQYF.

The sample holds one count of this clone. V gene TRBV18 combines with J gene TRBJ1-1; no clear D gene. The CDR3 spans 13 residues. CDR1 and CDR2 (germline): KGHSH, LQKENI. The ends were cut back, 2 bases at V and 6 bases at J, with 10 bases in the middle. The CDR3 protein is CASSPGVDAEAFF. The DNA for the CDR3 is TGTGCCAGCTCACCAGGGGTGGATGCTGAAGCTTTCTTT.

The V gene is TRBV6-5, the J gene TRBJ2-7, with 13 nucleotides matching TRBD2. Germline CDR1 MNHEY, CDR2 SVGAGI. The V and J ends lost 6 bases and 2 bases, in that order; junction bases with no gene match: 4. The CDR3 spans 15 residues. CDR3 in amino acids: CASRPGTSGAYEQYF. The CDR3 region has the DNA TGTGCCAGCAGACCCGGGACTAGCGGGGCCTACGAGCAGTACTTC.

The chain employs TRBV28 and TRBJ1-2; D is perhaps TRBD1 (6 bases). V lost 4 bases to trimming and J lost 6 bases, with 12 bases between them. The germline gives CDR1 MDHEN, CDR2 SYDVKM. This CDR3 contains 13 residues. The CDR3 reads CASSSTGPHGYTF. The CDR3, as DNA: TGTGCCAGCAGTTCAACAGGGCCCCATGGCTACACCTTC.

This clone has a single count. The chain carries TRBV7-9 and TRBJ2-1; no firm D call. The CDR3 has 15 residues. In germline, CDR1 is SEHNR, CDR2 FQNEAQ (reference sequence). The ends were cut back, 2 bases at V and 4 bases at J, with 12 bases in the middle. CDR3 in amino acids: CASSLNSLGYNEQFF. The CDR3 bases are TGTGCCAGCAGCTTAAATAGTCTGGGTTACAATGAGCAGTTCTTC.

This chain joins TRBV5-6 and TRBJ2-1, with D hard to call. The CDR3 contains 13 residues. Trimming took 3 bases from V and 5 from J, leaving 9 bases between them. CDR1 and CDR2 from the germline V gene are SGHDT and YYEEEE. DNA of the CDR3: TGTGCCAGCAGCTCCCTAGGGAACAATGAGCAGTTCTTC. It translates to CASSSLGNNEQFF.

This clone was picked up a small number of times. The V call is TRBV19, the J call TRBJ1-4; D may be TRBD1 (5 bases). V was shortened by 9 bases and J by 8 bases, with 22 bases between the two germline ends. The CDR3 runs 15 residues. The germline CDR1 and CDR2 sequences are LNHDA and SQIVND (reference sequence). CDR3 in DNA: TGTGCCAGCTCATTCCCCGACAGCAGACGCGAAAAACTGTTTTTT. This codes for CASSFPDSRREKLFF. The variable domain in full, completed from reference TRBV19 and TRBJ1-4, reads DGGITQSPKYLFRKEGQNVTLSCEQNLNHDAMYWYRQDPGQGLRLIYYSQIVNDFQKGDIAEGYSVSREKKESFPLTVTSAQKNPTAFYLCASSFPDSRREKLFFGSGTQLSVL.

The chain combines TRBV19 with TRBJ2-3; perhaps D is TRBD1 or TRBD2 (5 bases each). The germline V gene has CDR1 LNHDA and CDR2 SQIVND (reference sequence). V was clipped by 6 bases and J by 1 base, with 11 bases between them. This CDR3 is built from 14 residues. CDR3 DNA sequence: TGTGCCAGTAGACAAACGGGACGCACAGATACGCAGTATTTT. This gives the protein CASRQTGRTDTQYF.

CDR3 residues: CASSLDGSGITEAFF. In DNA form, the CDR3 reads TGCGCCAGCAGCTTGGATGGGAGTGGGATTACTGAAGCTTTCTTT. The rearrangement uses TRBV5-1 and TRBJ1-1; D unclear. V lost 0 bases, J lost 5 bases, and 14 bases lay in between. There are 15 residues in the CDR3. Germline V gene lookup returns CDR1 SGHRS and CDR2 YFSETQ.

The gene calls are TRBV28 and TRBJ1-2, with a weak D call TRBD1 (5 bases). Trimming stripped 3 bases from V and 6 bases from J, with 11 bases between. The CDR3 contains 13 residues. CDR1 and CDR2 from the germline V gene are MDHEN and SYDVKM. The CDR3 protein is CASSLSSGHGYTF. In nucleotides, the CDR3 is TGTGCCAGCAGTTTGTCTTCGGGGCATGGCTACACCTTC.

V and J are TRBV19 and TRBJ1-2; D unclear. The germline V and J ends were trimmed by 3 bases and 2 bases, with 10 bases remaining between them. CDR3 size: 14 residues. Germline assignment: CDR1 LNHDA and CDR2 SQIVND (reference sequence). CDR3 in amino acids: CASSILGGNYGYTF. The CDR3 DNA reads TGTGCCAGTAGTATCCTCGGCGGGAACTATGGCTACACCTTC.

The genes are TRBV5-4 and TRBJ1-1; tentative D call: TRBD1 (5 bases). CDR1 and CDR2 from the germline V gene are SGHNT and YYREEE (reference sequence). Deletions cut 7 bases from V and 2 bases from J, with 12 bases between. This CDR3 region has 13 residues. The CDR3 DNA follows: TGTGCCAGCCGCCGGGACTCCAACACTGAAGCTTTCTTT. Translated, it gives CASRRDSNTEAFF.

This sequence joins TRBV28 and TRBJ1-5; no clear D gene. The CDR3 length is 11 residues. Germline CDR1 and CDR2: MDHEN and SYDVKM. Trimming removed 6 bases from V and 8 bases from J, with 8 bases in between. The CDR3 coding sequence is TGTGCCAGCAGCAGATGGGAGCCCCAGCATTTT. It translates to CASSRWEPQHF.

This clone has a count of ten or more. Other DNA variants within this sample encode the same CDR3. The chain recombines TRBV2 with TRBJ2-7; D gene unclear. Germline V gene data show CDR1 as SNHLY and CDR2 as FYNNEI. The ends were cut back, 4 bases at V and 3 bases at J, with 4 bases in the middle. The CDR3 extends over 11 amino acids. The CDR3 here is CASSVVYEQYF. In DNA, the CDR3 is TGTGCCAGCAGTGTAGTCTACGAGCAGTACTTC.

The V call is TRBV7-8, the J call TRBJ2-1; TRBD2 matches 11 bases. The CDR3 length is 16 residues. V lost 2 bases and J lost 5; bases outside the gene matches: 5. The germline gives CDR1 SGHVS, CDR2 FQNEAQ. CDR3 nucleotides: TGTGCCAGCAGCTTAATTAGCGGGAGGGCCCACAATGAGCAGTTCTTC. Translated, it gives CASSLISGRAHNEQFF.

The chain employs TRBV29-1 and TRBJ2-1, with D perhaps given as TRBD1 or TRBD2 (5 bases each). CDR3 size: 15 residues. Trimming stripped 1 base from V and 2 bases from J, with 12 bases between. Germline CDR1 SQVTM, CDR2 ANQGSEA. CDR3 in DNA: TGCAGCGTTGAAGTCGGACTGGGACCCTACAATGAGCAGTTCTTC. Translation gives CSVEVGLGPYNEQFF.

The chain uses TRBV5-1 and TRBJ1-3; 7 bases map to TRBD1. The CDR3 consists of 15 residues. The germline gives CDR1 SGHRS, CDR2 YFSETQ. Trimming took 0 bases from V and 3 from J; bases not matched to a gene: 3. The CDR3 DNA is TGCGCCAGCAGCTTGGGAGGGGGCGATGGAAACACCATATATTTT. Its protein is CASSLGGGDGNTIYF.

This clone has only a few counts. The chain employs TRBV19 and TRBJ1-2; D is perhaps TRBD1 (5 bases). V was cut by 5 bases and J by 5 bases, with 15 bases left in between. The V gene's germline CDR1 is LNHDA and CDR2 SQIVND (reference sequence). The CDR3 consists of 14 residues. The CDR3 protein is CASSDSGTWYGYTF. CDR3 nucleotide sequence: TGTGCCAGTAGTGATTCCGGGACTTGGTATGGCTACACCTTC.

This chain uses TRBV28 with TRBJ1-5; D remains ambiguous. CDR3 length: 14 residues. V was clipped by 3 bases and J by 10 bases, with 16 bases between them. Germline CDR1 is MDHEN and CDR2 is SYDVKM. The CDR3 protein is CASSLRPNYNPQHF. CDR3 nucleotide sequence: TGTGCCAGCAGTTTGCGCCCCAACTATAATCCCCAGCATTTT.

This sequence joins TRBV6-4 and TRBJ1-2; maybe TRBD1 (6 bases). The CDR3 length is 15 residues. Trimming shortened V by 0 bases and J by 2 bases, and 10 bases separated the two germline ends. CDR1 and CDR2 (germline): MRHNA, SNTAGT. CDR3 sequence: CASSDSPGVNYGYTF. The DNA of the CDR3 is TGTGCCAGCAGTGACTCTCCAGGGGTGAACTATGGCTACACCTTC.

The V and J genes are TRBV6-1 and TRBJ1-5, with D maybe TRBD1 (5 bases). Germline V CDR1 and CDR2: MNHNS, SASEGT. Trimming left V 6 bases short and J 5 bases short, with 17 bases between. This CDR3 region has 15 residues. CDR3 nucleotide sequence: TGTGCCAGCAGGTGGGGGAATCAAGTCGATCAGCCCCAGCATTTT. This translates into CASRWGNQVDQPQHF.